This T cell receptor (beta chain) was captured by sequencing in a study of blood T cell repertoires in COVID-19. CDR3 size: 15 residues. V lost 4 bases, J lost 6 bases, and 5 bases stayed unmatched. The germline V gene encodes CDR1 SGHNT and CDR2 YYREEE (reference sequence). The assay was immunoSEQ multiplex PCR, and TCRdb's table has in-frame clones only and misses some. The data contain just over 150,000 clones, 70% to 85% of them singletons. The receptor was derived from a woman in her thirties or forties with COVID-19, enrolled during active disease. The chain has TRBV5-4 and TRBJ2-1; 12 bases agree with TRBD2. Sequenced sample: peripheral blood. This CDR3 reads CASSPVTSGSNEQFF. The CDR3 DNA is TGTGCCAGCAGCCCAGTGACTAGCGGGAGCAATGAGCAGTTCTTC.